Each of the 24 T cell receptor beta chains below was sequenced from the same sample in a study of T cell changes during pregnancy in multiple sclerosis (dated by TCRdb to about 2019). Library preparation was by the immunoSEQ multiplex PCR assay. The table was pulled from immuneACCESS by TCRdb, which kept in-frame rearrangements only. Such tables lose some clones; where checked, under half of the loss comes from unresolved V genes, and the rest has no known cause. Present in this sample are tens of thousands of clones, roughly 86% of which were seen just once. The top ten clones comprise more than 1.5% of the sample. The sequencing here drew on peripheral blood, taken in the first trimester of pregnancy. Receptor source: a female donor with multiple sclerosis, enrolled in a pregnancy study.

The chain combines TRBV2 with TRBJ2-3, with D unclear. The V gene lost 4 bases and the J gene lost 4 bases, with 6 bases spanning the gap. CDR3 length equals 12 residues. From germline, CDR1 is SNHLY and CDR2 FYNNEI. CDR3: CASSGASDTQYF. CDR3 bases: TGTGCCAGCAGTGGCGCTTCAGATACGCAGTATTTT.

The J gene is TRBJ1-2, the V gene TRBV5-1, with 8 bases that match TRBD1. The CDR3 totals 15 residues. V shed 4 bases, J shed 0 bases, and the junction held 5 bases outside the gene matches. Germline V lookup: CDR1 SGHRS, CDR2 YFSETQ. CDR3 protein: CASSIGQGSNYGYTF. The DNA of the CDR3 is TGCGCCAGCAGCATAGGACAGGGTTCTAACTATGGCTACACCTTC.

The rearrangement joins TRBV30 to TRBJ2-1; D is perhaps TRBD2 (5 bases). The germline V and J ends were trimmed by 2 bases and 15 bases, with 11 bases remaining between them. Germline V gene sequence: CDR1 GTSNPN, CDR2 SVGIG (reference sequence). The CDR3 is 10 amino acids. CDR3 amino acids: CAWSSLGLFF. CDR3 bases: TGTGCCTGGAGTTCACTAGGGCTGTTCTTC.

In DNA, the CDR3 is TGCGCCAGCAGCTTGGGTGACAATGAGTACAATGAGCAGTTCTTC. It codes for CASSLGDNEYNEQFF. This chain connects TRBV5-1 to TRBJ2-1; D uncertain. The germline V gene encodes CDR1 SGHRS and CDR2 YFSETQ. The CDR3 loop spans 15 amino acids. V gave up 0 bases and J gave up 4 bases, with 11 bases separating them.

V is TRBV21-1 and J is TRBJ2-3; TRBD2 is taken as the D call from the table, unchecked against the DNA. TRBV21-1 is a pseudogene. The CDR3 is 16 residues long. CDR3 loop: CASSLPRTSGRDTQYF. The CDR3 DNA reads as TGTGCCAGCAGCCTCCCTCGGACTAGCGGGAGAGATACGCAGTATTTT.

The rearrangement uses TRBV30 and TRBJ2-1; D is uncertain. This CDR3 spans 13 amino acids. In germline, CDR1 is GTSNPN, CDR2 SVGIG (reference sequence). Trimming pared 3 bases from V and 1 base from J, leaving 7 bases between. The DNA for the CDR3 is TGTGCCTGGAGACAGCTATCCTACAATGAGCAGTTCTTC. This codes for CAWRQLSYNEQFF.

The rearrangement links TRBV11-2 to TRBJ2-1; 10 bases map to TRBD2. The germline V gene has CDR1 SGHAT and CDR2 FQNNGV. CDR3 length equals 15 residues. Trimming cost V 6 bases and J 2 bases; bases outside gene matches: 4. CDR3 coding DNA: TGTGCCAGCAGTCCAAGCGGGAGGGCCTACAATGAGCAGTTCTTC. This gives the protein CASSPSGRAYNEQFF.

As to this clone: Other DNA sequences from this sample encode an identical CDR3 as well. The V call is TRBV6-4, the J call TRBJ2-3, with D possibly matching TRBD1 (5 bases). This CDR3 has 15 amino acids. V lost 0 bases and J lost 0, with 7 bases in between. The V gene's germline CDR1 is MRHNA and CDR2 SNTAGT. The CDR3: CASSDSAGSTDTQYF. The CDR3 nucleotides are TGTGCCAGCAGTGACTCGGCAGGGAGCACAGATACGCAGTATTTT.

This rearrangement joins TRBV5-6 to TRBJ2-1; the match to TRBD2 covers 7 bases. Losses at the gene ends were 4 bases for V and 5 bases for J; bases not matched to a gene: 9. The CDR3 is made up of 15 amino acids. CDR1 and CDR2 from the germline V gene are SGHDT and YYEEEE. DNA for the CDR3: TGTGCCAGCAGCCCTATAGCGGGTGGGGACAATGAGCAGTTCTTC. It codes for CASSPIAGGDNEQFF.

J is TRBJ2-7 and V is TRBV6-1; D gene uncertain. Deletions cut 7 bases from V and 5 bases from J, with 12 bases between. The CDR3 has 12 residues. Looked up from germline, CDR1 is MNHNS and CDR2 is SASEGT. DNA for the CDR3: TGTGCCAGCAAGAACAGTGAGAACGAGCAGTACTTC. This encodes CASKNSENEQYF.

The V call is TRBV4-1, the J call TRBJ2-5; TRBD2 matches at 10 bases. Trimming at V came to 4 bases and at J to 4 bases, leaving 12 bases not matched to a gene. CDR1 and CDR2 (germline): MGHRA, YSYEKL. This CDR3 is built from 17 residues. CDR3 amino acids: CASSRGTSVMGGETQYF. In DNA, the CDR3 is TGCGCCAGCAGCCGAGGGACTAGCGTGATGGGGGGAGAGACCCAGTACTTC.

V and J are TRBV5-4 and TRBJ2-7, with TRBD1 as a possible D gene (6 bases). The CDR3 sequence is 17 residues long. Trimming removed 3 bases at V and 1 base at J, with 20 bases between. The germline CDR1 and CDR2 sequences are SGHNT and YYREEE (reference sequence). The CDR3 DNA reads TGTGCCAGCAGCTCCCCCGTCGGGACACCAGGATCCTACGAGCAGTACTTC. This codes for CASSSPVGTPGSYEQYF.

V is TRBV12-5 and J is TRBJ2-1, with D possibly being TRBD2 (6 bases). Trimming removed 4 bases at V and 5 bases at J, with 15 bases between. This CDR3 is 15 amino acids long. Germline V CDR1 and CDR2: LGHNT, FRNRAP. The CDR3 is CASGSGSSIHNEQFF. CDR3 nucleotides: TGTGCTAGTGGTTCCGGGAGCTCCATTCACAATGAGCAGTTCTTC.

The table lists this clone with a count of one. The V gene is TRBV11-2, the J gene TRBJ1-1, with a possible D match to TRBD1 (6 bases). Trimming cost V 1 base and J 0 bases, with 9 bases left between them. The CDR3 has 15 residues. Germline V lookup: CDR1 SGHAT, CDR2 FQNNGV. As DNA, the CDR3 is TGTGCCAGCAGCTTAGGACAGGTAATGAACACTGAAGCTTTCTTT. Amino acid sequence: CASSLGQVMNTEAFF.

This chain connects TRBV5-6 to TRBJ2-2, with 8 bases identical to TRBD1. Per the germline V gene, CDR1 is SGHDT and CDR2 is YYEEEE. The length of the CDR3 is 16 residues. V dropped 3 bases and J dropped 6; count of bases not matched to a gene: 10. CDR3 nucleotide sequence: TGTGCCAGCAGCTGGATCCGGGACAGGCGACCCGGGGAGCTGTTTTTT. Translated: CASSWIRDRRPGELFF.

This sequence joins TRBV25-1 and TRBJ2-1; D is uncertain. The CDR3 runs 12 residues. Trimming cost V 4 bases and J 7 bases, with 8 bases left between them. CDR1 is MGHDK and CDR2 is SYGVNS in the germline V gene. DNA of the CDR3: TGTGCCAGCAGTGCACAATGGAATGAGCAGTTCTTC. Protein: CASSAQWNEQFF.

This clone has a single count. The J gene is TRBJ1-5, the V gene TRBV28, with D possibly TRBD1 on 5 matching bases. The V gene lost 5 bases and the J gene lost 6 bases, with 14 bases spanning the gap. The CDR3 contains 14 residues. CDR1 is MDHEN, CDR2 SYDVKM, per germline. This chain's CDR3 is CASSLAREGQPQHF. In DNA, the CDR3 is TGTGCCAGCAGTCTGGCCAGGGAGGGTCAGCCCCAGCATTTT.

V gene TRBV10-1 combines with J gene TRBJ2-1; 12 nucleotides align to TRBD2. Trimming removed 5 bases from V and 9 bases from J; junction bases left unmatched: 11. Germline V lookup: CDR1 WNHNN, CDR2 SYGVQD (reference sequence). CDR3 size: 16 residues. The CDR3 bases are TGCGCCAGCAGTTTATCCGGGACTAGCGGGTTCGGTGAGCAGTTCTTC. This sequence encodes CASSLSGTSGFGEQFF.

The chain links TRBV5-1 to TRBJ1-1; tentatively, D is TRBD1 (5 bases). Germline-derived CDR1 and CDR2 are SGHRS and YFSETQ. V was trimmed by 4 bases and J by 4 bases, leaving 20 bases between them. CDR3 length: 16 amino acids. CDR3 bases: TGCGCCAGCAGCCCGACGGGACTGAGATTCACCACTGAAGCTTTCTTT. Amino acid sequence: CASSPTGLRFTTEAFF.

This clone occurred once. The chain has TRBV19 and TRBJ2-7; TRBD2 aligns across 8 bases. The CDR3 is 17 amino acids. J gave up 2 bases and V 5 bases, and 14 bases lay outside the gene matches. Germline CDR1 reads LNHDA; CDR2 reads SQIVND (reference sequence). CDR3 residues: CASSPAVGLGRPYEQYF. In DNA form, the CDR3 reads TGTGCCAGTAGTCCTGCCGTGGGACTAGGACGGCCCTACGAGCAGTACTTC.

The chain has TRBV30 and TRBJ2-5; 7 bases agree with TRBD2. Looked up from germline, CDR1 is GTSNPN and CDR2 is SVGIG (reference sequence). Trimming at V came to 0 bases and at J to 4 bases, leaving 8 bases not matched to a gene. The CDR3 runs 15 residues. The CDR3 nucleotides are TGTGCCTGGAGTGTAGCCAGCGGGATCCCAGAGACCCAGTACTTC. This sequence encodes CAWSVASGIPETQYF.

This chain joins TRBV10-3 and TRBJ1-4; the D is unclear. Trimming removed 6 bases from V and 2 bases from J, with 4 bases in between. The CDR3 spans 12 residues. Per germline, CDR1 ENHRY and CDR2 SYGVKD. The CDR3 sequence is CAIRATNEKLFF. The CDR3 DNA reads TGTGCCATCAGGGCTACTAATGAAAAACTGTTTTTT.

As DNA, the CDR3 is TGCGCCAGCGCTTGGGACAGGGCTCAGCCCCAGCATTTT. Its translation is CASAWDRAQPQHF. The chain joins TRBV4-1 to TRBJ1-5, with 9 bases matching TRBD1. The CDR3 loop spans 13 amino acids. With V trimmed by 8 bases and J by 6 bases, 5 bases remained unmatched. CDR1 and CDR2 (germline): MGHRA, YSYEKL.

V is TRBV10-3 and J is TRBJ2-2, with 9 nucleotides matching TRBD2. CDR1 is ENHRY, CDR2 SYGVKD, per germline. The V segment lost 7 bases and the J segment 7 bases; nucleotides outside the gene matches: 10. The CDR3 loop spans 15 amino acids. This chain's CDR3 is CAITRTSATGGELFF. The CDR3 bases are TGTGCCATCACGAGGACTAGCGCAACGGGCGGGGAGCTGTTTTTT.